This T cell receptor (beta chain) was sequenced for a study of blood T cell repertoires in COVID-19. Across the whole study: Sample material is recorded as cDNA or gDNA derived from T cells, B-cell-depleted T cells, or PBMCs.

This clone was observed once. Authors' processing steps: Amplification of reference gene primers provided the estimated nucleated cell counts. Produced via immunoSEQ multiplex PCR; TCRdb's table is partial and in-frame only. The V and J calls and the clone size are those of that table, but D and trimming were determined from the DNA. The repertoire has under 250,000 clones, 86% of them found once; the top ten carry roughly 5.2%. Germline V lookup: CDR1 KGHSH, CDR2 LQKENI. The CDR3 contains 15 residues. V was clipped by 6 bases and J by 7 bases; unmatched bases: 7. The V gene is TRBV18, the J gene TRBJ1-4, with 11 bases that match TRBD1. The clonotype comes from a woman older than 75 with COVID-19, enrolled during active disease. Sequenced input: peripheral blood. CDR3 nucleotide sequence: TGTGCCAGCTCCCCCGGGACAGGGGGTGGTGAAAAACTGTTTTTT. It encodes CASSPGTGGGEKLFF.